The present TCR beta chain was sequenced within a study of vaccination and CD4 T cells after COVID-19. Germline CDR1 DFQATT, CDR2 SNEGSKA (reference sequence). CDR3 size: 14 residues. Trimming at V came to 5 bases and at J to 5 bases, leaving 5 bases not matched to a gene. Regarding treatment: roughly 11-day PBMC culture with coronavirus spike peptide pools or control peptides (ViraFEST assay). Notes on this clonotype: Its antigen is unknown.

Sequencing of cultured CD4+ T cell DNA used the Oncomine TCR Beta short-read assay. Each CDR3 protein is one row after TCRdb ran MiXCR on the PCR reads. Seen here are fewer than 15,000 distinct CDR3 sequences, around 58% observed once, and the top ten hold approximately 13%. This TCR was recovered from a human donor who had recovered from COVID-19. V is TRBV20-1 and J is TRBJ2-2, with 10 positions matching TRBD2. Specimen: CD4+ T cells from blood, cultured in vitro. As DNA, the CDR3 is TGCAGTGCTTTACTAGCGGGAAGGACCGGGGAGCTGTTTTTT. Encoded protein: CSALLAGRTGELFF.